This entry lists 26 T cell receptor beta chains sequenced from one sample in a study of beta chain features in type 1 diabetes (dated by TCRdb to the late 2010s). The library relied on the immunoSEQ multiplex PCR assay. The entire amount of isolated RNA was reverse transcribed using the High Capacity cDNA Reverse Transcription Kit, so the sequenced TCRB transcripts were expressed ones. TCRdb provides this immuneACCESS table in a form limited to in-frame rearrangements. Some clones are lacking; in checked studies, under half of them reflect an unresolved V gene, and why the rest are absent is not known. This sample lists hundreds of thousands of clones; 15% to 19% were detected once. The ten most abundant clones make up approximately 0.087% of the sample. What was sequenced was naive CD4+ T cells from blood. According to the study, the label for this sample's cell subset or site signals: true naive CD4+ T cells. All receptors come from a man younger than 30 in good health.

The chain joins TRBV10-3 to TRBJ1-5; D perhaps matches TRBD1 (5 bases). The V end lost 4 bases, the J end lost 5 bases, and 9 bases lay between the germline ends. Germline assignment: CDR1 ENHRY and CDR2 SYGVKD. The CDR3 loop spans 13 amino acids. The CDR3 nucleotides are TGTGCCATCAGTGGCAGGGTGGATCAGCCCCAGCATTTT. Translation gives CAISGRVDQPQHF.

J is TRBJ2-5 and V is TRBV7-8; TRBD2 aligns across 8 bases. This CDR3 has 15 residues. V was clipped by 1 base and J by 5 bases; unmatched bases: 6. Germline lookup yields CDR1 SGHVS and CDR2 FQNEAQ. The CDR3 sequence: CASSLDGGRPETQYF. In nucleotides, the CDR3 is TGTGCCAGCAGCTTAGATGGCGGGAGGCCTGAGACCCAGTACTTC.

The J gene is TRBJ2-1, the V gene TRBV5-6; the D gene is possibly TRBD2 (5 bases). The CDR3 totals 14 residues. Germline V gives CDR1 SGHDT, CDR2 YYEEEE. Trimming shortened V by 2 bases and J by 3 bases, and 9 bases separated the two germline ends. CDR3 in DNA: TGTGCCAGCAGCTTACACGGGATCTACAATGAGCAGTTCTTC. Protein: CASSLHGIYNEQFF.

CDR3 sequence: CSVTERGTRSFVDEKLFF. Written as DNA, the CDR3 is TGCAGCGTTACTGAAAGAGGGACAAGGTCCTTCGTGGATGAAAAACTGTTTTTT. This chain uses TRBV29-1 with TRBJ1-4, with D perhaps matching TRBD1 (6 bases). Germline CDR1 is SQVTM and CDR2 is ANQGSEA. Trimming pared 5 bases from V and 6 bases from J, leaving 28 bases between. The CDR3 extends over 18 amino acids.

The chain carries TRBV5-6 and TRBJ2-7, with D unclear. This CDR3 is 15 amino acids long. Germline V gene data show CDR1 as SGHDT and CDR2 as YYEEEE. Between the trimmed V and J ends, which lost 0 bases and 5 bases, there was a span of 15 bases. CDR3 in amino acids: CASSLVASRRNEQYF. DNA for the CDR3: TGTGCCAGCAGCTTGGTCGCTAGTCGGAGAAACGAGCAGTACTTC.

The chain is built from TRBV13 and TRBJ1-3, with D hard to call. The CDR3 covers 15 residues. With 2 bases removed from V and 2 bases from J, the gap between germline ends came to 10 bases. The germline CDR1 and CDR2 sequences are PRHDT and FYEKMQ (reference sequence). CDR3 nucleotide sequence: TGTGCCAGCAGCTTAAGGCGCGGAACTGGAAACACCATATATTTT. Encoded protein: CASSLRRGTGNTIYF. Together with reference TRBV13 and TRBJ1-3, the CDR3 gives the full variable domain: AAGVIQSPRHLIKEKRETATLKCYPIPRHDTVYWYQQGPGQDPQFLISFYEKMQSDKGSIPDRFSAQQFSDYHSELNMSSLELGDSALYFCASSLRRGTGNTIYFGEGSWLTVV.

This clone showed up just a few times. V and J are TRBV7-2 and TRBJ2-7; tentatively, D is TRBD1 (5 bases). The CDR3 totals 15 residues. Trimming removed 3 bases at V and 0 bases at J, with 12 bases between. Germline lookup yields CDR1 SGHTA and CDR2 FQGNSA. CDR3 residues: CASSFQGSISYEQYF. The CDR3 nucleotides are TGTGCCAGCAGCTTTCAGGGTAGTATCTCCTACGAGCAGTACTTC.

J is TRBJ2-3 and V is TRBV7-3; 9 nucleotides align to TRBD2. Germline V gene data show CDR1 as SGHTA and CDR2 as FQGTGA. This CDR3 is 15 amino acids long. With V trimmed by 4 bases and J by 1 base, 3 bases remained unmatched. The CDR3 loop is CASSSRLAGTDTQYF. CDR3 DNA sequence: TGTGCCAGCAGCTCCCGACTAGCGGGCACAGATACGCAGTATTTT. Full variable domain (rest looked up from reference TRBV7-3 and TRBJ2-3): GAGVSQTPSNKVTEKGKYVELRCDPISGHTALYWYRQSLGQGPEFLIYFQGTGAADDSGLPNDRFFAVRPEGSVSTLKIQRTERGDSAVYLCASSSRLAGTDTQYFGPGTRLTVL.

CDR3 in DNA: TGCGCCAAGCCGTTCGGACTAGCGGGAGATTTCCAAGAGACCCAGTACTTC. Protein product: CAKPFGLAGDFQETQYF. This sequence joins TRBV5-1 and TRBJ2-5, with 13 bases matching TRBD2. This CDR3 is 17 amino acids long. Germline V gives CDR1 SGHRS, CDR2 YFSETQ. The V gene end was trimmed by 9 bases and the J gene end by 1 base; junction bases not matched to a gene: 12.

This chain links TRBV5-1 with TRBJ1-2; D gene uncertain. This CDR3 contains 13 residues. Germline V gene lookup returns CDR1 SGHRS and CDR2 YFSETQ. V lost 0 bases and J lost 4, with 7 bases in between. CDR3 nucleotide sequence: TGCGCCAGCAGCTTGGCTCCAAGCTATGGCTACACCTTC. Amino acid sequence: CASSLAPSYGYTF.

This clone came up a few times. The chain carries TRBV9 and TRBJ2-2; 9 nucleotides match TRBD2. V gave up 4 bases and J gave up 6 bases; unmatched junction bases: 13. The CDR3 spans 17 residues. CDR1 SGDLS and CDR2 YYNGEE come from the germline V gene. The CDR3: CASSLGSGGTWPGELFF. In DNA form, the CDR3 reads TGTGCCAGCAGCTTGGGGAGCGGGGGGACTTGGCCCGGGGAGCTGTTTTTT.

The rearrangement joins TRBV7-9 to TRBJ2-5; 7 bases are shared with TRBD2. CDR1 and CDR2 from the germline V gene are SEHNR and FQNEAQ (reference sequence). CDR3 length: 15 residues. J was trimmed by 3 bases and V by 4 bases; bases with no gene match: 8. CDR3 sequence (DNA): TGTGCCAGCAGCTACCGTCTAGCGGTGGAAGAGACCCAGTACTTC. This encodes CASSYRLAVEETQYF. Using reference TRBV7-9 and TRBJ2-5 for the parts outside the CDR3, the full variable domain is DTGVSQNPRHKITKRGQNVTFRCDPISEHNRLYWYRQTLGQGPEFLTYFQNEAQLEKSRLLSDRFSAERPKGSFSTLEIQRTEQGDSAMYLCASSYRLAVEETQYFGPGTRLLVL.

The chain recombines TRBV5-1 with TRBJ1-2; TRBD1 is a possible D gene (6 bases). Germline assignment: CDR1 SGHRS and CDR2 YFSETQ. V was trimmed by 0 bases and J by 7 bases, leaving 10 bases between them. The CDR3 runs 13 residues. CDR3 loop: CASSLVGQPGYTF. The CDR3 nucleotides are TGCGCCAGCAGCTTGGTGGGACAACCTGGCTACACCTTC.

The rearrangement joins TRBV9 to TRBJ2-1, with 8 positions matching TRBD1. The ends lost 2 bases at V and 8 bases at J; junction bases unmatched: 6. The CDR3 contains 14 residues. Per the germline V gene, CDR1 is SGDLS and CDR2 is YYNGEE. For the CDR3, the DNA is TGTGCCAGCAGCGTCGGACAGGGCGTCCATGAGCAGTTCTTC. It codes for CASSVGQGVHEQFF.

The rearrangement links TRBV4-3 to TRBJ2-1; TRBD1 aligns across 7 bases. V trimming: 4 bases; J trimming: 4 bases; junction bases outside the gene matches: 7. The CDR3 runs to 15 residues. The V gene's germline CDR1 is LGHNA and CDR2 YSLEER. The DNA for the CDR3 is TGCGCCAGCAGCCGAGGGACAGAGACTTACAATGAGCAGTTCTTC. Encoded protein: CASSRGTETYNEQFF.

This clone was picked up a small number of times. The V and J genes are TRBV6-6 and TRBJ1-4, with 7 bases matching TRBD1. V gave up 2 bases and J gave up 5 bases; unmatched junction bases: 5. Germline loops: CDR1 MNHNY, CDR2 SVGAGI (reference sequence). There are 15 residues in the CDR3. The CDR3 loop reads CASSYAGGPNEKLFF. The CDR3 bases are TGTGCCAGCAGTTACGCAGGGGGTCCCAATGAAAAACTGTTTTTT.

This chain connects TRBV9 to TRBJ2-7, with 8 bases identical to TRBD1. This CDR3 contains 15 residues. Germline CDR1 reads SGDLS; CDR2 reads YYNGEE. The V gene end was trimmed by 1 base and the J gene end by 0 bases; junction bases not matched to a gene: 3. The CDR3 DNA sequence: TGTGCCAGCAGCGTACGGACAGGGCTCTCCTACGAGCAGTACTTC. As protein: CASSVRTGLSYEQYF.

The V call is TRBV7-6, the J call TRBJ2-3, with D possibly matching TRBD2 (5 bases). Germline V gives CDR1 SGHVS, CDR2 FNYEAQ. The CDR3 is 12 residues long. V lost 5 bases and J lost 6, with 9 bases in between. The CDR3 DNA is TGTGCCAGCAGCCCTAGCTGGGATACGCAGTATTTT. It codes for CASSPSWDTQYF.

The chain links TRBV9 to TRBJ2-3; 7 bases align to TRBD2. The CDR3 has 15 residues. CDR1 is SGDLS, CDR2 YYNGEE, per germline. After removal of 4 bases from V and 4 bases from J, the junction contained 9 bases not matched to a gene. The DNA of the CDR3 is TGTGCCAGCAGCCAAGCCGGGGCGGGGGCAGATACGCAGTATTTT. Encoded protein: CASSQAGAGADTQYF.

Regarding this clone: One junction end does not reproduce the germline sequence, and a read error may be involved. The chain combines TRBV7-7 with TRBJ1-1, with TRBD1 as a possible D gene (5 bases). The CDR3 has 13 amino acids. Germline V CDR1 and CDR2: SSHAT, FNYEAQ (reference sequence). The CDR3 spells CASSQQGNTEAFF. DNA of the CDR3: TGTGCTAGCAGTCAGCAGGGGAACACTGAAGCTTTCTTT. Supplemented by reference TRBV7-7 and TRBJ1-1, the full variable domain reads GAGVSQSPRYKVTKRGQDVTLRCDPISSHATLYWYQQALGQGPEFLTYFNYEAQPDKSGLPSDRFSAERPEGSISTLTIQRTEQRDSAMYRCASSQQGNTEAFFGQGTRLTVV.

This clone came up a few times. The V call is TRBV27, the J call TRBJ2-3; TRBD2 matches at 9 bases. The V and J ends lost 6 bases and 4 bases, in that order; junction bases with no gene match: 5. The length of the CDR3 is 14 residues. Looked up from germline, CDR1 is MNHEY and CDR2 is SMNVEV (reference sequence). CDR3 region: CASRRLAGSDTQYF. DNA of the CDR3: TGTGCCAGCAGGAGGCTAGCGGGGTCAGATACGCAGTATTTT.

V usage is TRBV10-3 and J usage is TRBJ1-5; 7 bases line up with TRBD1. V was pared by 3 bases and J by 0 bases, with 5 bases of the junction left unmatched. CDR3 size: 16 residues. Germline CDR1 and CDR2: ENHRY and SYGVKD. The CDR3 region is CAISERQGNSNQPQHF. The CDR3 DNA reads as TGTGCCATCAGTGAAAGACAGGGTAATAGCAATCAGCCCCAGCATTTT.

This clone appeared a few times. This chain connects TRBV2 to TRBJ1-1; no reliable D call. V was clipped by 1 base and J by 1 base, with 7 bases between them. CDR1 is SNHLY, CDR2 FYNNEI, per germline. The CDR3 runs to 14 residues. CDR3 sequence: CASSEGVRNTEAFF. The CDR3, as DNA: TGTGCCAGCAGTGAAGGCGTTAGGAACACTGAAGCTTTCTTT. Based on the CDR3 plus reference TRBV2 and TRBJ1-1, the full variable domain is EPEVTQTPSHQVTQMGQEVILRCVPISNHLYFYWYRQILGQKVEFLVSFYNNEISEKSEIFDDQFSVERPDGSNFTLKIRSTKLEDSAMYFCASSEGVRNTEAFFGQGTRLTVV.

The rearrangement uses TRBV18 and TRBJ1-3, with 8 bases lining up with TRBD1. This CDR3 contains 17 residues. The J segment lost 0 bases and the V segment lost 0 bases, leaving 4 bases of the junction unmatched. Germline V lookup: CDR1 KGHSH, CDR2 LQKENI. CDR3 protein: CASSPPRGTGSGNTIYF. CDR3 DNA sequence: TGTGCCAGCTCACCACCGAGGGGGACAGGCTCTGGAAACACCATATATTTT. Full variable domain (remainder filled in from reference TRBV18 and TRBJ1-3): NAGVMQNPRHLVRRRGQEARLRCSPMKGHSHVYWYRQLPEEGLKFMVYLQKENIIDESGMPKERFSAEFPKEGPSILRIQQVVRGDSAAYFCASSPPRGTGSGNTIYFGEGSWLTVV.

As to this clone: A much larger clone lies one base from this, so it may be a read error. At the DNA level, this CDR3 is encoded by other sequences in the same sample as well. V and J are TRBV28 and TRBJ2-7; D remains unclear. The CDR3 covers 11 residues. CDR1 is MDHEN and CDR2 is SYDVKM in the germline V gene. V lost 4 bases to trimming and J lost 4 bases, with 5 bases between them. CDR3 sequence: CASSSRYEQYF. The CDR3 DNA reads as TGTGCCAGCAGTTCGAGATACGAGCAGTACTTC.

This chain connects TRBV7-2 to TRBJ2-1; D gene unclear. The CDR3 is made up of 18 amino acids. With 1 base removed from V and 0 bases from J, the gap between germline ends came to 16 bases. In germline, CDR1 is SGHTA, CDR2 FQGNSA. CDR3 amino acids: CASSLGNRNPSSYNEQFF. The CDR3 coding sequence is TGTGCCAGCAGCTTAGGTAATCGGAACCCGAGCTCCTACAATGAGCAGTTCTTC.